This entry describes one T cell receptor beta chain. This sample was included in a study of T cell changes during pregnancy in multiple sclerosis. Produced via immunoSEQ multiplex PCR; TCRdb's table is partial and in-frame only. The sample has 75,000 to 80,000 clones, 85% to 95% seen once; the top ten hold 2% to 3%. Sample: peripheral blood, taken after pregnancy. This clonotype originated in a female donor in good health, enrolled as a control in a pregnancy study.

CDR3 DNA: TGTGCCAGTAGTCGGGGGACAGGGGGCTCCTACAATGAGCAGTTCTTC. Protein sequence: CASSRGTGGSYNEQFF. The chain has TRBV19 and TRBJ2-1; 11 bases are a match to TRBD1. Germline trimming cut 5 bases from V and 0 bases from J; bases unmatched to any gene: 3. Germline CDR1 and CDR2: LNHDA and SQIVND (reference sequence). The length of the CDR3 is 16 residues.